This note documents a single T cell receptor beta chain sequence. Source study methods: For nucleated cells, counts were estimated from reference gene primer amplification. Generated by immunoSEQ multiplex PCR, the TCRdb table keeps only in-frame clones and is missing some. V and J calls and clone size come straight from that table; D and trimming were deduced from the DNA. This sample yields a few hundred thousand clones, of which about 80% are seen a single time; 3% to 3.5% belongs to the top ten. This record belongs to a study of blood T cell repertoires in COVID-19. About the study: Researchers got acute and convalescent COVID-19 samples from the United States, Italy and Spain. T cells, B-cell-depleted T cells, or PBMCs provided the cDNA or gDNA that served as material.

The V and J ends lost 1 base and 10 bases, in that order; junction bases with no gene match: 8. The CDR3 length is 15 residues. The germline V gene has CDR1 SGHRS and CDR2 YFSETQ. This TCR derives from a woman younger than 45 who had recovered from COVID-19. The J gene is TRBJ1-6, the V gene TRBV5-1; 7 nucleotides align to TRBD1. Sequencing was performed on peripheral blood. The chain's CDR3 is CASSLYRDSGSPLHF. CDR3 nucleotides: TGCGCCAGCAGCTTGTACCGGGACAGTGGCTCACCCCTCCACTTT.